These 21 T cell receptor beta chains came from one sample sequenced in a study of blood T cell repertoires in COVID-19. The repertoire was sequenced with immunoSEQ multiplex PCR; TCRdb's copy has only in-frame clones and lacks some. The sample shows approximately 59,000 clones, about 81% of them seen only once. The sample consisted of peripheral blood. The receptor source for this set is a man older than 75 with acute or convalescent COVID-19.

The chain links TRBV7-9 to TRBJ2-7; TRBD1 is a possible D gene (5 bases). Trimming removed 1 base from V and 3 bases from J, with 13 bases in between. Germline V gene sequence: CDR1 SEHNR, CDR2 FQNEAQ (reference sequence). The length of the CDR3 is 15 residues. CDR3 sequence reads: CASSLDRGFDYEQYF. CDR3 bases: TGTGCCAGCAGCTTAGATAGGGGATTTGACTACGAGCAGTACTTC. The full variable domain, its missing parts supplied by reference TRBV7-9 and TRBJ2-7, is DTGVSQNPRHKITKRGQNVTFRCDPISEHNRLYWYRQTLGQGPEFLTYFQNEAQLEKSRLLSDRFSAERPKGSFSTLEIQRTEQGDSAMYLCASSLDRGFDYEQYFGPGTRLTVT.

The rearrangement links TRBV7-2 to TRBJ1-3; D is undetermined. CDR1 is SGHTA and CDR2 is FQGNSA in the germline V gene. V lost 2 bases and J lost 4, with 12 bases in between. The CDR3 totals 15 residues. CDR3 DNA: TGTGCCAGCAGCTTAAGCAGGTCTCAGGGAAACACCATATATTTT. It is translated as CASSLSRSQGNTIYF.

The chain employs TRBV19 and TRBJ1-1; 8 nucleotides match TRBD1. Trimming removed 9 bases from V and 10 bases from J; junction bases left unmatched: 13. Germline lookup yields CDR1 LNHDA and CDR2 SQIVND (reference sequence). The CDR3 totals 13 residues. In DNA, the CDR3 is TGTGCCAGCCTCGGACAGGGCAAGGGAGGAGCTTTCTTT. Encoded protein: CASLGQGKGGAFF.

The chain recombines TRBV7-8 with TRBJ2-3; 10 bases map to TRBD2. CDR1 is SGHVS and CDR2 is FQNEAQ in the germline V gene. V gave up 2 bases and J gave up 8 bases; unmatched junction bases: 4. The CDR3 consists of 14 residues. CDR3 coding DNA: TGTGCCAGCAGCTTACGGGTAGCGGGGGGTACGCAGTATTTT. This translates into CASSLRVAGGTQYF.

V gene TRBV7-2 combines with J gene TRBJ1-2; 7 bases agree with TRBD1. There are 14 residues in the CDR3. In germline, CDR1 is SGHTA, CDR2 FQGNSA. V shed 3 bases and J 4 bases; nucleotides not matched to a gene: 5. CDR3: CASSLTDRAYGYTF. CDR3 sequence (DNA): TGTGCCAGCAGCTTGACTGACAGGGCCTATGGCTACACCTTC. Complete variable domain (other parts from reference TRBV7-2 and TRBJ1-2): GAGVSQSPSNKVTEKGKDVELRCDPISGHTALYWYRQSLGQGLEFLIYFQGNSAPDKSGLPSDRFSAERTGGSVSTLTIQRTQQEDSAVYLCASSLTDRAYGYTFGSGTRLTVV.

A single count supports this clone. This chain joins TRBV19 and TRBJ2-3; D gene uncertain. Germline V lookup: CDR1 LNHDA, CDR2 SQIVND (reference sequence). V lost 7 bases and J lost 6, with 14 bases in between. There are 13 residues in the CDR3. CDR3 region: CASIDPYFDTQYF. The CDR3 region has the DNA TGTGCCAGTATTGATCCGTACTTCGATACGCAGTATTTT.

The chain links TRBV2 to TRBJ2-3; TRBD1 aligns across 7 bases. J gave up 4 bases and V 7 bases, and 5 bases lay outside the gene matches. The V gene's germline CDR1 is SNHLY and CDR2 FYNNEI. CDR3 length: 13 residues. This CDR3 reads CASIGQAADTQYF. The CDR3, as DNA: TGTGCCAGCATTGGACAGGCCGCAGATACGCAGTATTTT.

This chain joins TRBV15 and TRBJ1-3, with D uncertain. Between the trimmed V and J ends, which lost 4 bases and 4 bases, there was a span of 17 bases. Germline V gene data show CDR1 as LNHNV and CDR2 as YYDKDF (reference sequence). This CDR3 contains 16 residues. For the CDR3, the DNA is TGTGCCACCAGCATTCACAGTGGCAATACCGGAAACACCATATATTTT. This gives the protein CATSIHSGNTGNTIYF.

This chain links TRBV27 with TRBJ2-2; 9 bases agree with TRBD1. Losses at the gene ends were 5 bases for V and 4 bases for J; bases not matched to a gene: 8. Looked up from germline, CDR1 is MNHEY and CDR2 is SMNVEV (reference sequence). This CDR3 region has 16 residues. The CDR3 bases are TGTGCCAGCAGTGTACAGGGGGCGGGCGCCACCGGGGAGCTGTTTTTT. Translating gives CASSVQGAGATGELFF.

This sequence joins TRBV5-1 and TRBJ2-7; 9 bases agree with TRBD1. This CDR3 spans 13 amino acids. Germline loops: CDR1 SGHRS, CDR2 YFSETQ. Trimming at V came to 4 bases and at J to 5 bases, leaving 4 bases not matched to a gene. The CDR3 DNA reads TGCGCCAGCAGCCTGGGACAGGGCAACGAGCAGTACTTC. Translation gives CASSLGQGNEQYF. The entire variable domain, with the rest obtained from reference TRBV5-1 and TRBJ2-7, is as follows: KAGVTQTPRYLIKTRGQQVTLSCSPISGHRSVSWYQQTPGQGLQFLFEYFSETQRNKGNFPGRFSGRQFSNSRSEMNVSTLELGDSALYLCASSLGQGNEQYFGPGTRLTVT.

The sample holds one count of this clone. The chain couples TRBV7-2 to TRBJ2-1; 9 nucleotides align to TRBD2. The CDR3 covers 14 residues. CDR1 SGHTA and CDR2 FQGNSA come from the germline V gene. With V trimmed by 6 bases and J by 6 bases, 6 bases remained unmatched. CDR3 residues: CASSSGLATNEQFF. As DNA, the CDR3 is TGTGCCAGCAGTTCGGGACTAGCTACCAATGAGCAGTTCTTC.

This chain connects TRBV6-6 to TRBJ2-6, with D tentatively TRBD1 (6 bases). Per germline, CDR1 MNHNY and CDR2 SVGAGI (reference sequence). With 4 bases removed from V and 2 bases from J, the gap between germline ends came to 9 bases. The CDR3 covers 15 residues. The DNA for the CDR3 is TGTGCCAGCAGTTCACAGGGAGCTGGGGCCAACGTCCTGACTTTC. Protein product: CASSSQGAGANVLTF.

As DNA, the CDR3 is TGTGCCAGCAGTTTACCCCGCCGGGCAGATACGCAGTATTTT. Translated: CASSLPRRADTQYF. The chain uses TRBV28 and TRBJ2-3; the D is unclear. Germline values: CDR1 MDHEN, CDR2 SYDVKM. CDR3 length equals 14 residues. V was trimmed by 2 bases and J by 4 bases, leaving 10 bases between them.

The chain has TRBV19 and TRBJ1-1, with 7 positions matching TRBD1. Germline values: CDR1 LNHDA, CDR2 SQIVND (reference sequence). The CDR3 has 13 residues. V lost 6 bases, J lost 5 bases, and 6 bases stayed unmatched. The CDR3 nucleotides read TGTGCCAGTAGGAAATCAGGGGGAACTGAAGCTTTCTTT. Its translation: CASRKSGGTEAFF.

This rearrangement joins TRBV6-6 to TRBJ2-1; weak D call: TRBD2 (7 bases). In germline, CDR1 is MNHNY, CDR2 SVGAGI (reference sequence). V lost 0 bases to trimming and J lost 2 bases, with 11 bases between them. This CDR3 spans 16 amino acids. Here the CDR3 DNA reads TGTGCCAGCAGTTACTCGAGGGGGGGGACCTACAATGAGCAGTTCTTC. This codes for CASSYSRGGTYNEQFF.

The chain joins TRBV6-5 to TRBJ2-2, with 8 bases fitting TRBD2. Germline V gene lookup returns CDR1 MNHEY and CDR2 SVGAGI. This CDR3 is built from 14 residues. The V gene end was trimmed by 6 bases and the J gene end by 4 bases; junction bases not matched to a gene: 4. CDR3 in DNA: TGTGCCAGCAGCCCACTAGCGGCCACCGGGGAGCTGTTTTTT. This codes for CASSPLAATGELFF.

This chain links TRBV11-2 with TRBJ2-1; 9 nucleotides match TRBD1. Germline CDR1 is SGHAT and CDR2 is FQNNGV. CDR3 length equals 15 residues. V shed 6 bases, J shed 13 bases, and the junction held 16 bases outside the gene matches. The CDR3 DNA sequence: TGTGCCAGCAGGCCACCGGGACAGGGAACCCAAATTCAGTTCTTC. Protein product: CASRPPGQGTQIQFF.

The CDR3 region is CASSPGQHYNSPLHF. CDR3 nucleotide sequence: TGTGCCAGCAGCCCTGGACAGCACTATAATTCACCCCTCCACTTT. The chain has TRBV7-2 and TRBJ1-6, with D tentatively TRBD1 (6 bases). Per germline, CDR1 SGHTA and CDR2 FQGNSA. V was cut by 5 bases and J by 3 bases, with 11 bases left in between. The CDR3 extends over 15 amino acids.

CDR3 sequence reads: CASSGASGSIDTQYF. The CDR3 DNA reads as TGTGCCAGCAGCGGAGCTAGCGGGAGTATCGATACGCAGTATTTT. The rearrangement joins TRBV9 to TRBJ2-3; TRBD2 matches 10 bases. Losses at the gene ends were 3 bases for V and 6 bases for J; bases not matched to a gene: 7. Germline V lookup: CDR1 SGDLS, CDR2 YYNGEE. This CDR3 is built from 15 residues.

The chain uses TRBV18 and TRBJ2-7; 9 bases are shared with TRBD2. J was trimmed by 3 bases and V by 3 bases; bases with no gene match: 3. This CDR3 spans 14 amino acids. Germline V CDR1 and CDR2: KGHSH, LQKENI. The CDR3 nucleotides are TGTGCCAGCTCACCGCTAGCGGGGTACTACGAGCAGTACTTC. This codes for CASSPLAGYYEQYF.

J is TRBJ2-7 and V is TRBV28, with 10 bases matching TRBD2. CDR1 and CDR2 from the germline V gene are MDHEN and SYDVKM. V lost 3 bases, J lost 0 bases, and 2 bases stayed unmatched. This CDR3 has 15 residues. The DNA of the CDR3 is TGTGCCAGCAGTTTTGCTAGCGGGGGCTCCTACGAGCAGTACTTC. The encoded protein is CASSFASGGSYEQYF.